These 5 T cell receptor beta chains originate from one sample sequenced in a study of TIL therapy for anti-PD-1-resistant metastatic lung cancer. The libraries were made with immunoSEQ v3. The repertoire was sequenced with immunoSEQ multiplex PCR; TCRdb's copy has only in-frame clones and lacks some. In the table there are about 100,000 clones, about 71% of which are singletons. Described time point: pre-treatment sample, taken before nivolumab and TIL therapy. Pleural nodules or supraclavicular lymph nodes made up most of the excised metastases sampled. Sequenced material: tumor tissue, taken at baseline. These receptors were obtained from a person aged 25-85 years with non-small cell lung cancer.

V gene TRBV18 combines with J gene TRBJ1-2, with D unresolved. Germline loops: CDR1 KGHSH, CDR2 LQKENI. The CDR3 has 13 amino acids. Deletions cut 2 bases from V and 9 bases from J, with 13 bases between. CDR3 protein: CASSPGSDRRYTF. The CDR3 region has the DNA TGTGCCAGCTCACCAGGCTCGGACCGTCGCTACACCTTC.

A word on this clone: The junction departs from germline at one end; a sequencing error may be responsible. The chain employs TRBV19 and TRBJ1-2; 7 nucleotides align to TRBD1. There are 14 residues in the CDR3. Germline CDR1 reads LNHDA; CDR2 reads SQIVND (reference sequence). DNA of the CDR3: TGTGCCAGTAGTTCAAACCCAGGGGGGTATGACTACACCTTC. It encodes CASSSNPGGYDYTF.

This chain joins TRBV15 and TRBJ2-1; possibly TRBD2 for D (5 bases). V was shortened by 3 bases and J by 1 base, with 10 bases between the two germline ends. The CDR3 runs 15 residues. The germline CDR1 and CDR2 sequences are LNHNV and YYDKDF (reference sequence). CDR3 amino acids: CATSSLAESYNEQFF. DNA of the CDR3: TGTGCCACCAGCAGCCTAGCTGAATCCTACAATGAGCAGTTCTTC. The entire variable domain, with the rest obtained from reference TRBV15 and TRBJ2-1, is as follows: DAMVIQNPRYQVTQFGKPVTLSCSQTLNHNVMYWYQQKSSQAPKLLFHYYDKDFNNEADTPDNFQSRRPNTSFCFLDIRSPGLGDTAMYLCATSSLAESYNEQFFGPGTRLTVL.

The V call is TRBV24-1, the J call TRBJ2-3, with D possibly being TRBD2 (5 bases). CDR1 and CDR2 from the germline V gene are KGHDR and SFDVKD. V lost 3 bases and J lost 6, with 6 bases in between. CDR3 size: 12 residues. DNA of the CDR3: TGTGCCACCAGTGATCGAGGGGATACGCAGTATTTT. This translates into CATSDRGDTQYF.

The rearrangement uses TRBV19 and TRBJ2-3; a possible D gene is TRBD2 (6 bases). Germline assignment: CDR1 LNHDA and CDR2 SQIVND (reference sequence). The V end lost 6 bases, the J end lost 3 bases, and 16 bases lay between the germline ends. The CDR3 is 15 residues long. CDR3: CASSISRDTTDTQYF. Written as DNA, the CDR3 is TGTGCCAGTAGCATATCGCGGGATACAACAGATACGCAGTATTTT.